These 2 T cell receptor beta chains came from one sample sequenced in a study of T cells in Graves' hyperthyroidism and ophthalmopathy. TCR beta CDR3 region amplification was performed from RNA transcripts. The primer set for the first-round RT-PCR of the TCR CDR3 was HTBI. TCRdb itself ran the multiplex PCR reads through MiXCR, one entry per CDR3 protein. The table records about 50,000 distinct CDR3 sequences, 40% to 55% of them present only once. The source material was blood. These receptors were collected from a woman under 40 with Graves' ophthalmopathy.

A word on this clonotype: An end of the junction does not agree with germline; a read error may underlie this. The chain is built from TRBV11-1 and TRBJ2-7; TRBD2 matches 14 bases. The germline gives CDR1 SGHAT, CDR2 FQDESV (reference sequence). The CDR3 is made up of 17 amino acids. CDR3 nucleotides: TGTGTCAGCAGCACCCGACTAGCGGGAGGGCCTAGAAACGAGCAGTACTTC. It yields the protein CVSSTRLAGGPRNEQYF.

This clonotype occurred many times. The chain joins TRBV2 to TRBJ1-1; 7 bases map to TRBD1. The CDR3 extends over 13 amino acids. With V trimmed by 6 bases and J by 3 bases, 4 bases remained unmatched. Germline CDR1 SNHLY, CDR2 FYNNEI. The CDR3 loop is CASSRDSHTEAFF. In DNA form, the CDR3 reads TGTGCCAGCAGCCGGGACAGTCACACTGAAGCTTTCTTT.